The present entry profiles one TCR beta chain with its context. The sample belongs to a study of blood T cell repertoires in COVID-19. TCRdb keeps only in-frame clones here, not all; method: immunoSEQ multiplex PCR. The table lists 99,000 or so clones, about 80% of them singletons, with roughly 29% in the top ten. The CDR3 spans 16 residues. Germline CDR1 and CDR2: SGHTS and YDEGEE. Trimming took 1 base from V and 0 from J, leaving 10 bases between them. The genes are TRBV5-8 and TRBJ2-2; perhaps TRBD2 as D (5 bases). Material for sequencing was peripheral blood. The origin of this receptor is a man aged 55 to 70 with acute or convalescent COVID-19. CDR3 region: CASSLFRGANTGELFF. Here the CDR3 DNA reads TGTGCCAGCAGCTTGTTTCGGGGAGCGAACACCGGGGAGCTGTTTTTT.